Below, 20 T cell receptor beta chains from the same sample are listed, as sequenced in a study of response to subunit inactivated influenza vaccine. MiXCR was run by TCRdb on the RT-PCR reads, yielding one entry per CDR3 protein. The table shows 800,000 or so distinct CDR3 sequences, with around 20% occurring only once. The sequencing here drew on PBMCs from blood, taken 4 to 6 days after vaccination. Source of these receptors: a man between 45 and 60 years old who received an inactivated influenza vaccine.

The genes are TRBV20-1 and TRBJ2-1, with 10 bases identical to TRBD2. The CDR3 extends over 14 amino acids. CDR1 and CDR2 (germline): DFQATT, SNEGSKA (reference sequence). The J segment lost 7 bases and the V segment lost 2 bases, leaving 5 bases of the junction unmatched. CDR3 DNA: TGCAGTGCTAGACCTCCGGGACTAGCGAATGAGCAGTTCTTC. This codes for CSARPPGLANEQFF.

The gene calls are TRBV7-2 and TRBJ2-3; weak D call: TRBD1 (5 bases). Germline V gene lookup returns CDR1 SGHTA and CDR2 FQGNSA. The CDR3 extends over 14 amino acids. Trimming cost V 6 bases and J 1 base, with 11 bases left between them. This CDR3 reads CASRLDIRTDTQYF. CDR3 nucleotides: TGTGCCAGCAGGTTGGACATCCGCACAGATACGCAGTATTTT.

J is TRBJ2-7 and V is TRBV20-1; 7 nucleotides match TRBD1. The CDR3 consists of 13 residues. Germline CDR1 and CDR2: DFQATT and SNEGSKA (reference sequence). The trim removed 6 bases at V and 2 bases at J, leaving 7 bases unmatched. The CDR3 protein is CSATSGQPYEQYF. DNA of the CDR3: TGCAGTGCCACTTCGGGACAGCCCTACGAGCAGTACTTC.

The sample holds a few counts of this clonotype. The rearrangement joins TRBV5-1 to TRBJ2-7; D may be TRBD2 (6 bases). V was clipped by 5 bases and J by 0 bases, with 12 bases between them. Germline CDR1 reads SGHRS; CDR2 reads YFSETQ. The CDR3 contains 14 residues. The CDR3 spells CASRISGGSYEQYF. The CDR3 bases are TGCGCCAGCAGAATTAGCGGTGGCTCCTACGAGCAGTACTTC. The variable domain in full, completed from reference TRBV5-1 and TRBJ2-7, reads KAGVTQTPRYLIKTRGQQVTLSCSPISGHRSVSWYQQTPGQGLQFLFEYFSETQRNKGNFPGRFSGRQFSNSRSEMNVSTLELGDSALYLCASRISGGSYEQYFGPGTRLTVT.

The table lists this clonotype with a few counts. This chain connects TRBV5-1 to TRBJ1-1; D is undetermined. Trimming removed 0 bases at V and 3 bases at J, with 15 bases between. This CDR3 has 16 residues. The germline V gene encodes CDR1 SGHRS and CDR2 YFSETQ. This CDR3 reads CASSLGRRWEDTEAFF. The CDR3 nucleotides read TGCGCCAGCAGCTTGGGTCGTCGGTGGGAGGACACTGAAGCTTTCTTT.

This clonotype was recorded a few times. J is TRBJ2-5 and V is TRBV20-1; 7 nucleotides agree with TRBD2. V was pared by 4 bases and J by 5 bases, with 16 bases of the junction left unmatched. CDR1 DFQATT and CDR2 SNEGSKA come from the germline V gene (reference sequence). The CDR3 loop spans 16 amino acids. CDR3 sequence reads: CSATPGGSGRQETQYF. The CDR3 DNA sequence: TGCAGTGCTACTCCGGGGGGAAGTGGGCGCCAGGAGACCCAGTACTTC.

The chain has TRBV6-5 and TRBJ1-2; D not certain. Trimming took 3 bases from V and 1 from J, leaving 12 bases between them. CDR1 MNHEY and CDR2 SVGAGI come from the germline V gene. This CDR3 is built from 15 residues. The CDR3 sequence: CASSYGQTLNYGYTF. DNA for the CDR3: TGTGCCAGCAGTTATGGCCAGACCCTTAACTATGGCTACACCTTC.

CDR3 residues: CSARTSGSSYEQYF. The DNA for the CDR3 is TGCAGTGCTAGGACTAGCGGGAGCTCCTACGAGCAGTACTTC. The gene calls are TRBV20-1 and TRBJ2-7, with 12 bases lining up with TRBD2. Germline CDR1 DFQATT, CDR2 SNEGSKA (reference sequence). V lost 3 bases, J lost 0 bases, and 0 bases stayed unmatched. The CDR3 runs 14 residues.

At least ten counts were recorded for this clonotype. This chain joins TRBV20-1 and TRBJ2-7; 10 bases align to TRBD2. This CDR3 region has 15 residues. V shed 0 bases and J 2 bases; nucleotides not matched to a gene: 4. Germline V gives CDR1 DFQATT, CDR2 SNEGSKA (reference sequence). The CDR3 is CSARDFTSGAYEQYF. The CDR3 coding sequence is TGCAGTGCTAGAGATTTTACTAGCGGGGCCTACGAGCAGTACTTC.

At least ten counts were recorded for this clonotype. CDR3 protein: CASSFRDNSYEQYF. Written as DNA, the CDR3 is TGTGCCAGCAGCTTTCGTGACAACTCCTACGAGCAGTACTTC. The chain has TRBV7-6 and TRBJ2-7; D gene uncertain. The CDR3 covers 14 residues. Between the trimmed V and J ends, which lost 3 bases and 0 bases, there was a span of 9 bases. From germline, CDR1 is SGHVS and CDR2 FNYEAQ.

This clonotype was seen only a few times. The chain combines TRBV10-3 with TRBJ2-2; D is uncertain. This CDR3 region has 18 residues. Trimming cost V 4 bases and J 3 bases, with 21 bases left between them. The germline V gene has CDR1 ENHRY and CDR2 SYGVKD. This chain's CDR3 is CAISGIGSSPRDTGELFF. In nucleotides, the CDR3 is TGTGCCATCAGTGGGATAGGCTCCTCTCCCCGGGACACCGGGGAGCTGTTTTTT.

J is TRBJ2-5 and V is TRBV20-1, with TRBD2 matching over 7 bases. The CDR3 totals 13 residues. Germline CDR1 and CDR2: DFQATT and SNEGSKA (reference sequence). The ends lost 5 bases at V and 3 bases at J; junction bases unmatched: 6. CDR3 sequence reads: CSAWGTTKETQYF. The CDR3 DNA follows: TGCAGTGCTTGGGGGACTACGAAAGAGACCCAGTACTTC.

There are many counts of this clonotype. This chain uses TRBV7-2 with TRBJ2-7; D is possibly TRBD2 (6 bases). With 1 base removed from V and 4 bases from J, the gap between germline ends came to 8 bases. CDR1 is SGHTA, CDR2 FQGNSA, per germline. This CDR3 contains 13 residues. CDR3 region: CASSLGTIYEQYF. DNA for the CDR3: TGTGCCAGCAGCTTAGGGACTATATACGAGCAGTACTTC.

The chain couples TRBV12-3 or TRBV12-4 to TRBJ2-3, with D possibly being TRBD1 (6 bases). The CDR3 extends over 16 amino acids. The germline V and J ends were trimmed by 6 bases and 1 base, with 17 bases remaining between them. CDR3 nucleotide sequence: TGTGCCAGCAGGGGGGACACCTGGAGAGGCACAGATACGCAGTATTTT. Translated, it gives CASRGDTWRGTDTQYF.

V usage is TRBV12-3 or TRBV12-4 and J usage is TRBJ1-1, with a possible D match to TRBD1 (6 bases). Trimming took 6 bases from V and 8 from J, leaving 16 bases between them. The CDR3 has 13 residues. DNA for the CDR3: TGTGCCAGCAGCCCACTTAATACAGGGGAAGCTTTCTTT. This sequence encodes CASSPLNTGEAFF.

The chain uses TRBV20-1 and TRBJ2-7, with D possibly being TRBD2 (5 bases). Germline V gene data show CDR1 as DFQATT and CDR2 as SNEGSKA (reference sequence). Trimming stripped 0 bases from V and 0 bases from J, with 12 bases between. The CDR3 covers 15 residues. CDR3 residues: CSARDLFRDSYEQYF. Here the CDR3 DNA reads TGCAGTGCTAGAGATCTTTTCCGGGACTCCTACGAGCAGTACTTC.

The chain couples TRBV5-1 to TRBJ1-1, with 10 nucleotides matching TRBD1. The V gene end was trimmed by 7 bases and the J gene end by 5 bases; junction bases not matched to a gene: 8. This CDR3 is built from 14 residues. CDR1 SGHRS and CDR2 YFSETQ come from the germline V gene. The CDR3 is CASSFSDRGTEAFF. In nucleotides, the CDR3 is TGCGCCAGCTCATTTTCGGACAGGGGGACTGAAGCTTTCTTT.

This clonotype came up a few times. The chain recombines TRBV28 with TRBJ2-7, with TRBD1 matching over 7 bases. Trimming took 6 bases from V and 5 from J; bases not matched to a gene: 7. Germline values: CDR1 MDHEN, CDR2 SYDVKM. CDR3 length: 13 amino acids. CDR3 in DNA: TGTGCCAGCAGCCGACAGGGTCCCAACGAGCAGTACTTC. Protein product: CASSRQGPNEQYF.

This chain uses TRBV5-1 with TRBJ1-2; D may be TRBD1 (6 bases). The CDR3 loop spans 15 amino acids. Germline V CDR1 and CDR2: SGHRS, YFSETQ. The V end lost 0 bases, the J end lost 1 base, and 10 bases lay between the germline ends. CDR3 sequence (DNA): TGCGCCAGCAGCTTGGAACAGGGAGTTAACTATGGCTACACCTTC. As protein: CASSLEQGVNYGYTF.

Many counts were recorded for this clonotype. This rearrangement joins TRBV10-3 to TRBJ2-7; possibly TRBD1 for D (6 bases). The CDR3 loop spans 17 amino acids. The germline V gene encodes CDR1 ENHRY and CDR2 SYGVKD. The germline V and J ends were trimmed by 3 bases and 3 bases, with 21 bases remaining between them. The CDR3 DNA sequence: TGTGCCATCAGTGATCGCGGAAAGACAGGAAGGTACTACGAGCAGTACTTC. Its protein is CAISDRGKTGRYYEQYF.